This T cell receptor (beta chain) was documented in a study of beta chain features in type 1 diabetes. Study-level results: Moderate yet significant TCRB CDR3 shortening was seen in Type 1 diabetes patients in all four CD4+ subsets. Any HLA effect on TCRB rearrangement was left unresolved by small sub-analyses. The study notes PCR might favor shorter templates equally in patients and controls.

The CDR3 runs 15 residues. In germline, CDR1 is MGHRA, CDR2 YSYEKL. J was trimmed by 5 bases and V by 0 bases; bases with no gene match: 5. Points on this clone: Its target is not known.

Reverse transcribing all isolated RNA meant expressed TCRB transcripts were sequenced. Using immunoSEQ multiplex PCR, the repertoire was profiled, and TCRdb retains in-frame clones only, with some absent. The sample yields about 340,000 clones, less than 15% seen once. This clonotype was obtained from a woman younger than 35 with type 1 diabetes. The chain has TRBV4-1 and TRBJ2-3, with TRBD1 identical over 7 bases. Material for sequencing was naive CD4+ T cells from blood. The CDR3 sequence is CASSQDLTGRDTQYF. The CDR3 DNA follows: TGCGCCAGCAGCCAAGATTTGACAGGGCGAGATACGCAGTATTTT.